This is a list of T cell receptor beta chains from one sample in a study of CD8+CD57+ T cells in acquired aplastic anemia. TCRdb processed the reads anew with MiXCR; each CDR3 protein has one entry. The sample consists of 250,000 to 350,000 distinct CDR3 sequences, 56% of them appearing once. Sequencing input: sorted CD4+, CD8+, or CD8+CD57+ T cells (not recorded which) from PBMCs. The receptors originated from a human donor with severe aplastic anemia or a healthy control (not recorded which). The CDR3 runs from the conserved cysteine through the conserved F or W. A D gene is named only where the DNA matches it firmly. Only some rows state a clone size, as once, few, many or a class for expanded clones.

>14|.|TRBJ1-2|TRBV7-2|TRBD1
CASSLGTANSGYTF
TGTGCCAGCAGCCTGGGGACAGCAAACTCTGGCTACACCTTC
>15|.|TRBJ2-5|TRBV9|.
CASSASGGQGETQYF
TGTGCCAGCAGCGCGTCCGGGGGGCAGGGGGAGACCCAGTACTTC
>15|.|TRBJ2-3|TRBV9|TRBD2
CASSVGGGATDTQYF
TGTGCCAGCAGCGTAGGCGGGGGGGCAACAGATACGCAGTATTTT
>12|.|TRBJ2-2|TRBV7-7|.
CASSQRTGELFF
TGTGCTAGCAGCCAGAGAACCGGGGAGCTGTTTTTT
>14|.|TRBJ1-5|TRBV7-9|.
CASSSGQTDQPQHF
TGTGCCAGCAGCTCTGGACAGACGGATCAGCCCCAGCATTTT
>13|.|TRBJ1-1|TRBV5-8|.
CASSLAEFFEAFF
TGTGCCAGCAGCTTGGCTGAGTTCTTTGAAGCTTTCTTT
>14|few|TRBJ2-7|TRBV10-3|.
CAISESADGGEQYF
TGTGCCATCAGTGAGTCAGCTGATGGGGGGGAGCAGTACTTC
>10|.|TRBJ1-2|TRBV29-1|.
CSVLHGGYTF
TGCAGCGTTCTACACGGTGGCTACACCTTC
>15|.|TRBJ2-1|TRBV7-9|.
CASSLRDNSYNEQFF
TGTGCCAGCAGCCTACGGGACAACTCCTACAATGAGCAGTTCTTC
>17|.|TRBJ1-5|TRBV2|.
CASSEASGGTGNQPQHF
TGTGCCAGCAGTGAAGCCTCAGGAGGTACGGGCAATCAGCCCCAGCATTTT
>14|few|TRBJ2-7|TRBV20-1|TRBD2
CSARAGRALDEQYF
TGCAGTGCTAGAGCCGGGAGGGCCCTGGACGAGCAGTACTTC
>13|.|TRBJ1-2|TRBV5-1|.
CASSPDGFYGYTF
TGTGCCAGCAGCCCCGACGGCTTCTATGGCTACACCTTC
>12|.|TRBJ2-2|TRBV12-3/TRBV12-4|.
CASSFRDRELFF
TGTGCCAGCAGTTTTCGCGACCGGGAGCTGTTTTTT
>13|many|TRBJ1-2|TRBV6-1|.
CASSLWGESGYTF
TGTGCCAGCAGTCTGTGGGGGGAGAGTGGCTACACCTTC
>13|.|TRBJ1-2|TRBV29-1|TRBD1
CSVEGQASYGYTF
TGCAGCGTCGAGGGACAGGCGAGCTATGGCTACACCTTC
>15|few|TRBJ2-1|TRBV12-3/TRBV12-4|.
CASSPPGSSYNEQFF
TGTGCCAGCTCTCCGCCGGGCAGCTCCTACAATGAGCAGTTCTTC
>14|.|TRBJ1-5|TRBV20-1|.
CSALSGGGNQPQHF
TGCAGTGCCCTGTCCGGGGGGGGCAATCAGCCCCAGCATTTT
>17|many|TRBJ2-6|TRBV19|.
CASSIRGRDSGANVLTF
TGTGCCAGTAGTATACGGGGTAGGGACTCTGGGGCCAACGTCCTGACTTTC
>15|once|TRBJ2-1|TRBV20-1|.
CSASVGAKSYNEQFF
TGCAGTGCTAGTGTGGGGGCTAAATCCTACAATGAGCAGTTCTTC
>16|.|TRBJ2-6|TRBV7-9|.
CASSLAGGSGANVLTF
TGTGCCAGCAGCTTAGCAGGGGGCTCTGGGGCCAACGTCCTGACTTTC
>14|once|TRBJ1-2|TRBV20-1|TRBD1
CSARWQGASYGYTF
TGCAGTGCTAGGTGGCAGGGGGCAAGCTATGGCTACACCTTC
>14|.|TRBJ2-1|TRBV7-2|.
CASSRASAGNEQFF
TGTGCCAGCTCCCGTGCCAGCGCCGGCAATGAGCAGTTCTTC
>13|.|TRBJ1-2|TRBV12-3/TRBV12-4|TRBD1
CASSTGTGKGYTF
TGTGCCAGCAGCACCGGGACAGGGAAGGGCTACACCTTC
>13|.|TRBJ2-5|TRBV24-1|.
CATSGGAWETQYF
TGTGCCACCAGTGGGGGGGCGTGGGAGACCCAGTACTTC
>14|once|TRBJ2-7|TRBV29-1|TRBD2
CSVEVAGGNYEQYF
TGCAGCGTGGAAGTAGCGGGGGGGAACTACGAGCAGTACTTC
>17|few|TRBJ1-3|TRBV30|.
CAWSVLRRTNSGNTIYF
TGTGCCTGGAGTGTACTGCGGCGGACGAACTCTGGAAACACCATATATTTT
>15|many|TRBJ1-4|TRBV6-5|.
CASSYSQGSNEKLFF
TGTGCCAGCAGTTACTCACAGGGCTCTAATGAAAAACTGTTTTTT
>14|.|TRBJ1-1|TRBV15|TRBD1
CATSIDRGNTEAFF
TGTGCCACCAGCATCGACAGGGGGAACACTGAAGCTTTCTTT
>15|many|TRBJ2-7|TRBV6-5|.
CASSYRGGNGYEQYF
TGTGCCAGCAGTTACAGGGGAGGTAATGGCTACGAGCAGTACTTC
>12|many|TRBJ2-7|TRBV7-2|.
CASSLLVREQYF
TGTGCCAGCAGCTTATTGGTCAGGGAGCAGTACTTC
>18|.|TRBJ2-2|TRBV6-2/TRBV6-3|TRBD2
CASRPTLAGGLWTGELFF
TGTGCCAGCAGACCGACTCTAGCGGGGGGGCTCTGGACCGGGGAGCTGTTTTTT
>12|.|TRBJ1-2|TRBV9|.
CASSGQSYGYTF
TGTGCCAGCAGCGGACAGTCCTATGGCTACACCTTC
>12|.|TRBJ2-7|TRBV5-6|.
CASSSGMGEQYF
TGTGCCAGCAGCTCAGGGATGGGGGAGCAGTACTTC
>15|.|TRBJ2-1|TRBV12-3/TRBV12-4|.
CASSFSTARGDEQFF
TGTGCCAGCAGTTTTAGTACAGCCCGTGGGGATGAGCAGTTCTTC
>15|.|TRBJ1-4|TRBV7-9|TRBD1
CASSFSTGFNEKLFF
TGTGCCAGCAGCTTCTCGACAGGGTTTAATGAAAAACTGTTTTTT
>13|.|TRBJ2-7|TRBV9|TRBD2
CASSPRGGIEQYF
TGTGCCAGCAGCCCTCGGGGGGGTATAGAGCAGTACTTC
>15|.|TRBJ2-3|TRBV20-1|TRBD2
CSARVASGVMDTQYF
TGCAGTGCTAGAGTGGCTAGCGGGGTGATGGATACGCAGTATTTT
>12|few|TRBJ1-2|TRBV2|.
CASSLGGNGYTF
TGTGCCAGCAGTTTAGGGGGGAATGGCTACACCTTC
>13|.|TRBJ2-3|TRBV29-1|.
CSVVGVRGGPQYF
TGCAGCGTTGTGGGGGTCAGGGGTGGACCGCAGTATTTT
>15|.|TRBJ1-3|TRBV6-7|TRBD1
CASGRDRDFGNTIYF
TGTGCCAGCGGCCGGGACAGGGACTTCGGAAACACCATATATTTT
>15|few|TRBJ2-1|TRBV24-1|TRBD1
CATSVRGQGYNEQFF
TGTGCCACCAGTGTGAGAGGACAGGGGTACAATGAGCAGTTCTTC
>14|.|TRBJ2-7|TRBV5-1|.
CASSLAEVGNEQYF
TGCGCCAGCAGCTTAGCAGAAGTTGGAAACGAGCAGTACTTC
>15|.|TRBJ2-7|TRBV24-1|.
CATREAGTPSYEQYF
TGTGCCACCAGGGAAGCCGGGACACCTTCCTACGAGCAGTACTTC
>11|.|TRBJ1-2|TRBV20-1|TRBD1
CSSRGTDGYTF
TGCAGTTCTCGAGGGACAGATGGCTACACCTTC
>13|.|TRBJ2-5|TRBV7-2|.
CASSYTGSETQYF
TGTGCCAGCAGCTACACAGGGTCGGAGACCCAGTACTTC
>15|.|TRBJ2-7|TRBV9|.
CASSVRGRPSYEQYF
TGTGCCAGCAGCGTAAGGGGCAGACCCTCCTACGAGCAGTACTTC
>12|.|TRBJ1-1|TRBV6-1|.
CATSRQARRAFF
TGTGCCACCTCACGGCAGGCGAGAAGAGCTTTCTTT
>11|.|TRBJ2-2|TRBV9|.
CASSPFRELFF
TGTGCCAGCAGCCCCTTTAGGGAGCTGTTTTTT
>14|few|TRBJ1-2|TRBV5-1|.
CASSLMPSDYGYTF
TGCGCCAGCAGCTTAATGCCCTCAGACTATGGCTACACCTTC
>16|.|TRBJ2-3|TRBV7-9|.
CASSFGAGGSTDTQYF
TGTGCCAGCAGCTTTGGGGCGGGTGGGAGCACAGATACGCAGTATTTT
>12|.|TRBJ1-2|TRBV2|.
CASNSDDYGYTF
TGTGCCAGCAATAGCGATGACTATGGCTACACCTTC
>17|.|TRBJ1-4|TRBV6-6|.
CASSTINLRRLNEKLFF
TGTGCCAGCAGCACAATCAACCTCCGGCGCCTGAATGAAAAACTGTTTTTT
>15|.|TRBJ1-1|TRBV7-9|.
CASSLAHLGNTEAFF
TGTGCCAGCAGCTTAGCGCATTTGGGTAACACTGAAGCTTTCTTT